This T cell receptor beta chain was found in a study of CD8 T cells in ankylosing spondylitis. V was pared by 5 bases and J by 2 bases, with 9 bases of the junction left unmatched. CDR1 and CDR2 (germline): SGHNT, YYREEE (reference sequence). This CDR3 comprises 16 residues. With respect to this clonotype: Its target is not known.

TCRdb re-called the 5' RACE reads through MiXCR, storing one row per CDR3 protein. The sample lists 150,000 to 200,000 distinct CDR3 sequences; approximately 9% were seen once. Overall study results and limits: As for the disease-linked clones, they showed a CD8+ phenotype and occurred at relatively low frequencies in peripheral blood.

The sequence was obtained from a female donor with ankylosing spondylitis or in good health (not recorded which). Sequenced sample: blood, either unsorted or a sorted T cell fraction (not recorded which). The V and J genes are TRBV5-4 and TRBJ2-1; 8 bases line up with TRBD2. Here the CDR3 reads CASRLAEVDPYNEQFF. The CDR3 DNA follows: TGTGCCAGCAGACTAGCGGAGGTGGACCCCTACAATGAGCAGTTCTTC.